Described below is a single T cell receptor (beta chain) sequence and its context. The record originates from a study of CXCR3-negative and CXCR3-positive naive CD8 T cells. The TRB libraries of cDNA were built by UMI-labeled 5' RACE. For each CDR3 protein, TCRdb gives one entry from its re-call of the 5' RACE reads, without DNA. The sample has 45,000 to 75,000 distinct CDR3 sequences. CDR3 length: 14 amino acids. The germline V gene has CDR1 SGDLS and CDR2 YYNGEE. The V call is TRBV9, the J call TRBJ2-3; without DNA, the TCRdb call of TRBD1 cannot be checked. What was sequenced was naive CXCR3- CD8+ T cells from blood. Specified subset: CD45RO-CCR7+CD27+CD95- naive CD8+ T cells lacking CXCR3 (TNR3-). The source of this sequence is a human donor in good health. Some clones in this sample may be carry-over from other donors' samples. CDR3 in amino acids: CASSSGQSTDTQYF.